These 30 T cell receptor beta chains share one sample of origin, sequenced in a study of cytomegalovirus exposure and HLA in healthy donors. The PCR ran on 60 Vbeta and 13 Jbeta primers. Here immunoSEQ multiplex PCR was the method, and the copy in TCRdb shows in-frame clones only, minus some. The sample carries fewer than 200,000 clones, 70% to 85% recorded once. Material for sequencing was PBMCs. The receptors here all came from a human donor in good health.

This clone showed up just a few times. This chain joins TRBV5-1 and TRBJ1-1, with a tentative D call TRBD1 (5 bases). This CDR3 has 17 residues. Germline V CDR1 and CDR2: SGHRS, YFSETQ. Trimming cost V 4 bases and J 1 base, with 20 bases left between them. The CDR3 here is CASSPSGGVVPNTEAFF. CDR3 in DNA: TGCGCCAGCAGCCCGTCGGGGGGGGTTGTGCCGAACACTGAAGCTTTCTTT.

The genes are TRBV11-2 and TRBJ2-7; D remains ambiguous. Looked up from germline, CDR1 is SGHAT and CDR2 is FQNNGV. CDR3 length: 13 residues. V shed 0 bases and J shed 4 bases, with 7 bases lying between them. The chain's CDR3 is CASSLDPPYEQYF. The CDR3 DNA is TGTGCCAGCAGCTTAGATCCCCCTTACGAGCAGTACTTC.

V is TRBV7-9 and J is TRBJ1-1, with 9 positions matching TRBD1. J gave up 2 bases and V 5 bases, and 6 bases lay outside the gene matches. The CDR3 extends over 15 amino acids. The V gene's germline CDR1 is SEHNR and CDR2 FQNEAQ (reference sequence). Here the CDR3 DNA reads TGTGCCAGCAGCCAGGGACAGGGCGTAAACACTGAAGCTTTCTTT. Protein sequence: CASSQGQGVNTEAFF.

This chain connects TRBV7-9 to TRBJ1-2; 8 positions agree with TRBD1. After removal of 5 bases from V and 6 bases from J, the junction contained 17 bases not matched to a gene. Per germline, CDR1 SEHNR and CDR2 FQNEAQ (reference sequence). The CDR3 runs to 17 residues. CDR3 region: CASSLTGGRVFSDGYTF. The CDR3 bases are TGTGCCAGCAGCCTTACAGGGGGGCGGGTTTTTTCAGATGGCTACACCTTC.

The CDR3 loop reads CASSWGQKPREQYF. CDR3 DNA: TGTGCCAGCAGCTGGGGACAGAAGCCTCGCGAGCAGTACTTC. The chain has TRBV7-9 and TRBJ2-7; 7 bases agree with TRBD1. V shed 4 bases and J 6 bases; nucleotides not matched to a gene: 9. Germline V lookup: CDR1 SEHNR, CDR2 FQNEAQ (reference sequence). The CDR3 sequence is 14 residues long.

The rearrangement joins TRBV5-1 to TRBJ2-5, with 11 bases lining up with TRBD2. V lost 0 bases to trimming and J lost 5 bases; unmatched junction nucleotides: 6. CDR1 SGHRS and CDR2 YFSETQ come from the germline V gene. This CDR3 contains 16 residues. CDR3 sequence: CASSLDGSGGAETQYF. CDR3 in DNA: TGCGCCAGCAGCTTGGATGGTAGCGGGGGGGCTGAGACCCAGTACTTC. Full variable domain (missing parts from reference TRBV5-1 and TRBJ2-5): KAGVTQTPRYLIKTRGQQVTLSCSPISGHRSVSWYQQTPGQGLQFLFEYFSETQRNKGNFPGRFSGRQFSNSRSEMNVSTLELGDSALYLCASSLDGSGGAETQYFGPGTRLLVL.

This clone has a single count. As DNA, the CDR3 is TGTGCCAGCAGTTCCGGGATCTACACAGATACGCAGTATTTT. Amino acids: CASSSGIYTDTQYF. This chain joins TRBV6-6 and TRBJ2-3; tentatively, D is TRBD2 (5 bases). The V gene lost 4 bases and the J gene lost 2 bases, with 10 bases spanning the gap. Germline CDR1 is MNHNY and CDR2 is SVGAGI (reference sequence). This CDR3 spans 14 amino acids.

This clone was counted only a few times. The V call is TRBV2, the J call TRBJ1-2; no clear D gene. Trimming pared 5 bases from V and 2 bases from J, leaving 6 bases between. This CDR3 is 12 amino acids long. Germline CDR1 and CDR2: SNHLY and FYNNEI. The CDR3 DNA sequence: TGTGCCAGCAGTCAGAACAACTATGGCTACACCTTC. Encoded protein: CASSQNNYGYTF.

V usage is TRBV30 and J usage is TRBJ1-3; D is uncertain. This CDR3 contains 13 residues. Per germline, CDR1 GTSNPN and CDR2 SVGIG (reference sequence). V gave up 5 bases and J gave up 0 bases, with 8 bases separating them. The CDR3 region is CAWGESSGNTIYF. CDR3 bases: TGTGCCTGGGGGGAGAGCTCTGGAAACACCATATATTTT.

This clone was seen ten or more times. The chain employs TRBV6-1 and TRBJ1-5, with 8 bases aligning to TRBD1. Germline CDR1 MNHNS, CDR2 SASEGT. This CDR3 contains 15 residues. After removal of 3 bases from V and 2 bases from J, the junction contained 3 bases not matched to a gene. The CDR3 coding sequence is TGTGCCAGCAGTGACCAGACAGGGGGCAATCAGCCCCAGCATTTT. This translates into CASSDQTGGNQPQHF.

The V and J genes are TRBV21-1 and TRBJ1-5; TRBD1 is the table's D call and was not checked against the DNA. TRBV21-1 is annotated as a pseudogene. The CDR3 is made up of 19 amino acids. The CDR3 nucleotides are TGTGCCAGCAGCACAAAGGACAGGAGGGGAAGATATAGCAATCAGCCCCAGCATTTT. As protein: CASSTKDRRGRYSNQPQHF.

The V call is TRBV30, the J call TRBJ2-3, with a weak D call TRBD2 (6 bases). V lost 8 bases and J lost 0, with 12 bases in between. Germline V gives CDR1 GTSNPN, CDR2 SVGIG (reference sequence). The CDR3 totals 13 residues. CDR3 in amino acids: CAQSGDSTDTQYF. The DNA of the CDR3 is TGTGCCCAATCGGGGGATAGCACAGATACGCAGTATTTT.

The chain joins TRBV2 to TRBJ1-1; tentative D call: TRBD1 (6 bases). Germline-derived CDR1 and CDR2 are SNHLY and FYNNEI. The CDR3 consists of 14 residues. Trimming shortened V by 7 bases and J by 6 bases, and 18 bases separated the two germline ends. In DNA form, the CDR3 reads TGTGCCAGCACCTCTATCCAGGGGAGAGCTGAAGCTTTCTTT. Translation gives CASTSIQGRAEAFF.

This clone is a singleton in its sample. J is TRBJ1-2 and V is TRBV29-1, with 9 bases matching TRBD1. V trimming: 2 bases; J trimming: 4 bases; junction bases outside the gene matches: 8. CDR1 SQVTM and CDR2 ANQGSEA come from the germline V gene. The CDR3 is 15 amino acids. The chain's CDR3 is CSVEIATGGGYGYTF. CDR3 sequence (DNA): TGCAGCGTTGAAATCGCGACAGGGGGAGGCTATGGCTACACCTTC.

This clone was seen just once. The chain employs TRBV5-4 and TRBJ2-5; 8 bases align to TRBD2. The V gene end was trimmed by 3 bases and the J gene end by 7 bases; junction bases not matched to a gene: 5. CDR1 and CDR2 from the germline V gene are SGHNT and YYREEE (reference sequence). The CDR3 spans 13 residues. CDR3 nucleotide sequence: TGTGCCAGCAGCTCGACTAGCGCGGGGACCCAGTACTTC. Encoded protein: CASSSTSAGTQYF.

The chain couples TRBV10-3 to TRBJ2-1, with 9 nucleotides matching TRBD2. The junction had 6 bases not matched to a gene; V was cut back by 7 bases and J by 8 bases. CDR1 and CDR2 (germline): ENHRY, SYGVKD. The CDR3 consists of 13 residues. The CDR3 region is CAITAGGGYEQFF. In DNA form, the CDR3 reads TGTGCCATCACCGCGGGGGGGGGATATGAGCAGTTCTTC.

V gene TRBV2 combines with J gene TRBJ1-6; D not certain. The CDR3 has 13 residues. The V and J ends lost 10 bases and 1 base respectively, with 8 bases between them. Germline V gene sequence: CDR1 SNHLY, CDR2 FYNNEI. Here the CDR3 reads CATGMSYNSPLHF. The CDR3 region has the DNA TGTGCCACGGGAATGTCCTATAATTCACCCCTCCACTTT.

The chain uses TRBV18 and TRBJ2-7; the match to TRBD1 covers 10 bases. CDR1 and CDR2 (germline): KGHSH, LQKENI. Trimming removed 3 bases from V and 3 bases from J; junction bases left unmatched: 5. This CDR3 comprises 15 residues. The CDR3 coding sequence is TGTGCCAGCTCACCCCCCCGGGACAGGGGCTACGAGCAGTACTTC. Its protein is CASSPPRDRGYEQYF.

The J gene is TRBJ1-1, the V gene TRBV7-8; 7 nucleotides match TRBD1. Germline values: CDR1 SGHVS, CDR2 FQNEAQ. The CDR3 consists of 15 residues. V was pared by 5 bases and J by 7 bases, with 13 bases of the junction left unmatched. The CDR3 nucleotides are TGTGCCAGCAGCCTCACGCTTGCGACAGGGAATGAAGCTTTCTTT. Translation: CASSLTLATGNEAFF.

The chain links TRBV6-6 to TRBJ2-2, with 8 bases matching TRBD2. After removal of 6 bases from V and 7 bases from J, the junction contained 4 bases not matched to a gene. The CDR3 is made up of 13 amino acids. Germline CDR1 and CDR2: MNHNY and SVGAGI (reference sequence). CDR3 residues: CASRTSEGGELFF. The CDR3 coding sequence is TGTGCCAGCAGGACTAGCGAAGGCGGGGAGCTGTTTTTT.

The chain employs TRBV30 and TRBJ1-4, with D possibly being TRBD1 (5 bases). This CDR3 comprises 14 residues. Germline-derived CDR1 and CDR2 are GTSNPN and SVGIG (reference sequence). The V gene lost 2 bases and the J gene lost 4 bases, with 11 bases spanning the gap. The CDR3 loop is CAWSPGKINEKLFF. The CDR3 DNA is TGTGCCTGGAGTCCAGGGAAAATTAATGAAAAACTGTTTTTT.

V and J are TRBV18 and TRBJ1-2, with TRBD1 matching 7 bases. Trimming removed 0 bases from V and 8 bases from J; junction bases left unmatched: 3. The length of the CDR3 is 13 residues. Germline V gene sequence: CDR1 KGHSH, CDR2 LQKENI. CDR3 in amino acids: CASSPPGTVGYTF. The DNA of the CDR3 is TGTGCCAGCTCACCACCCGGGACAGTGGGCTACACCTTC.

The rearrangement uses TRBV7-9 and TRBJ2-1, with 16 bases identical to TRBD2. The CDR3 length is 18 residues. Trimming took 5 bases from V and 1 from J; bases not matched to a gene: 5. The germline V gene encodes CDR1 SEHNR and CDR2 FQNEAQ (reference sequence). CDR3 region: CASSPGTSGGASYNEQFF. The DNA for the CDR3 is TGTGCCAGCAGCCCAGGGACTAGCGGGGGGGCATCCTACAATGAGCAGTTCTTC.

There are a few counts of this clone. The chain employs TRBV29-1 and TRBJ1-1, with TRBD1 matching 7 bases. V lost 7 bases, J lost 0 bases, and 5 bases stayed unmatched. Germline CDR1 and CDR2: SQVTM and ANQGSEA. This CDR3 has 13 amino acids. This CDR3 reads CSAEQGMNTEAFF. DNA of the CDR3: TGCAGCGCAGAACAGGGGATGAACACTGAAGCTTTCTTT.

The genes are TRBV10-3 and TRBJ1-1; D uncertain. V lost 10 bases, J lost 4 bases, and 10 bases lay in between. The CDR3 is 11 residues long. Germline loops: CDR1 ENHRY, CDR2 SYGVKD. This chain's CDR3 is CATAEATEAFF. Written as DNA, the CDR3 is TGTGCCACCGCCGAGGCCACTGAAGCTTTCTTT.

The V and J genes are TRBV2 and TRBJ1-1; D is uncertain. Trimming shortened V by 5 bases and J by 2 bases, and 12 bases separated the two germline ends. Germline CDR1 SNHLY, CDR2 FYNNEI. The CDR3 contains 14 residues. The CDR3 here is CASSSQRANTEAFF. The CDR3 DNA reads as TGTGCCAGCAGTTCCCAGCGGGCCAACACTGAAGCTTTCTTT.

J is TRBJ1-5 and V is TRBV11-2; 8 bases align to TRBD1. CDR1 is SGHAT, CDR2 FQNNGV, per germline. V lost 5 bases to trimming and J lost 8 bases; unmatched junction nucleotides: 8. CDR3 length: 14 amino acids. CDR3 in amino acids: CASSLTGGQEPQHF. As DNA, the CDR3 is TGTGCCAGCAGCCTTACAGGGGGACAGGAGCCCCAGCATTTT.

This rearrangement joins TRBV5-8 to TRBJ1-5; 8 nucleotides align to TRBD1. Germline V gene sequence: CDR1 SGHTS, CDR2 YDEGEE. This CDR3 is built from 15 residues. J gave up 6 bases and V 4 bases, and 9 bases lay outside the gene matches. CDR3 coding DNA: TGTGCCAGCAGCATTGACAGGGGACGGGGTCAGCCCCAGCATTTT. It codes for CASSIDRGRGQPQHF.

The chain uses TRBV4-3 and TRBJ2-1, with 10 bases fitting TRBD2. CDR1 LGHNA and CDR2 YSLEER come from the germline V gene. The CDR3 runs 15 residues. With V trimmed by 4 bases and J by 3 bases, 3 bases remained unmatched. The CDR3 DNA is TGCGCCAGCAGCCCTAGCGGGGGCGTCTACAATGAGCAGTTCTTC. As protein: CASSPSGGVYNEQFF.

A remark on this clone: Other DNA sequences in the same sample also yield this CDR3. The rearrangement links TRBV6-6 to TRBJ1-1; D not resolved. Germline V gene data show CDR1 as MNHNY and CDR2 as SVGAGI (reference sequence). The CDR3 extends over 13 amino acids. Trimming stripped 0 bases from V and 1 base from J, with 3 bases between. DNA for the CDR3: TGTGCCAGCAGTTACTCCAGGAACACTGAAGCTTTCTTT. This sequence encodes CASSYSRNTEAFF.